Following are 3 T cell receptor beta chains from one sample sequenced in a study of type 1 regulatory T cells. TCRdb reprocessed the reads with MiXCR, giving one entry per CDR3 protein. The sample holds over 90,000 distinct CDR3 sequences, around a third seen once. Sequencing used CD4+ T cells, either the whole sample or a sorted fraction (not recorded which). These receptor sequences come from a human donor in good health.

This clonotype was detected a few times. This rearrangement joins TRBV20-1 to TRBJ2-3, with D perhaps TRBD2 (6 bases). The ends were cut back, 4 bases at V and 0 bases at J, with 11 bases in the middle. The CDR3 has 14 residues. Germline CDR1 is DFQATT and CDR2 is SNEGSKA (reference sequence). In DNA, the CDR3 is TGCAGTGCTATAGACGGGAGTAGCACAGATACGCAGTATTTT. Encoded protein: CSAIDGSSTDTQYF.

This chain connects TRBV6-5 to TRBJ2-5; D not certain. CDR1 MNHEY and CDR2 SVGAGI come from the germline V gene. Trimming shortened V by 4 bases and J by 5 bases, and 11 bases separated the two germline ends. The CDR3 totals 13 residues. The DNA of the CDR3 is TGTGCCAGCAGTTCACAGTTCGTCGAGACCCAGTACTTC. This codes for CASSSQFVETQYF.

In this sample, this clonotype turned up a few times. J is TRBJ2-3 and V is TRBV29-1; tentative D call: TRBD2 (6 bases). Trimming stripped 2 bases from V and 8 bases from J, with 20 bases between. CDR1 and CDR2 (germline): SQVTM, ANQGSEA. The CDR3 loop spans 15 amino acids. The CDR3 loop reads CSVESVFRDWGTQYF. CDR3 DNA sequence: TGCAGCGTTGAAAGCGTGTTCCGGGACTGGGGTACGCAGTATTTT.